This entry features one T cell receptor beta chain sequence. As yet, its antigen is unknown. Germline V gene sequence: CDR1 SGHVS, CDR2 FNYEAQ. V lost 1 base, J lost 6 bases, and 9 bases stayed unmatched. This CDR3 is built from 16 residues. Reverse transcribing all isolated RNA meant expressed TCRB transcripts were sequenced. Only in-frame clones appear in the TCRdb table, and some are missing; sequencing was by immunoSEQ multiplex PCR. Of 500,000 to 850,000 clones in the sample, roughly an eighth were seen once. The sample is drawn from a study of beta chain features in type 1 diabetes. Background on the study: Over all samples combined, some 99,000,000 sorted cells were examined.

Findings and limits, study-wide: Across all four CD4+ subsets, people with type 1 diabetes showed modestly shorter TCRB CDR3s. Highly expressing activated T cells could be over-counted with a cDNA template. A PCR bias possibly favoring shorter templates would apply equally to patients and controls.

The specimen sequenced was naive CD4+ T cells from blood. The gene calls are TRBV7-6 and TRBJ1-2; 9 bases are shared with TRBD1. This TCR was sampled from a man in his late teens or twenties with type 1 diabetes. CDR3 sequence: CASSLGGGTGGDGYTF. CDR3 nucleotide sequence: TGTGCCAGCAGCTTAGGAGGGGGCACAGGGGGCGATGGCTACACCTTC.